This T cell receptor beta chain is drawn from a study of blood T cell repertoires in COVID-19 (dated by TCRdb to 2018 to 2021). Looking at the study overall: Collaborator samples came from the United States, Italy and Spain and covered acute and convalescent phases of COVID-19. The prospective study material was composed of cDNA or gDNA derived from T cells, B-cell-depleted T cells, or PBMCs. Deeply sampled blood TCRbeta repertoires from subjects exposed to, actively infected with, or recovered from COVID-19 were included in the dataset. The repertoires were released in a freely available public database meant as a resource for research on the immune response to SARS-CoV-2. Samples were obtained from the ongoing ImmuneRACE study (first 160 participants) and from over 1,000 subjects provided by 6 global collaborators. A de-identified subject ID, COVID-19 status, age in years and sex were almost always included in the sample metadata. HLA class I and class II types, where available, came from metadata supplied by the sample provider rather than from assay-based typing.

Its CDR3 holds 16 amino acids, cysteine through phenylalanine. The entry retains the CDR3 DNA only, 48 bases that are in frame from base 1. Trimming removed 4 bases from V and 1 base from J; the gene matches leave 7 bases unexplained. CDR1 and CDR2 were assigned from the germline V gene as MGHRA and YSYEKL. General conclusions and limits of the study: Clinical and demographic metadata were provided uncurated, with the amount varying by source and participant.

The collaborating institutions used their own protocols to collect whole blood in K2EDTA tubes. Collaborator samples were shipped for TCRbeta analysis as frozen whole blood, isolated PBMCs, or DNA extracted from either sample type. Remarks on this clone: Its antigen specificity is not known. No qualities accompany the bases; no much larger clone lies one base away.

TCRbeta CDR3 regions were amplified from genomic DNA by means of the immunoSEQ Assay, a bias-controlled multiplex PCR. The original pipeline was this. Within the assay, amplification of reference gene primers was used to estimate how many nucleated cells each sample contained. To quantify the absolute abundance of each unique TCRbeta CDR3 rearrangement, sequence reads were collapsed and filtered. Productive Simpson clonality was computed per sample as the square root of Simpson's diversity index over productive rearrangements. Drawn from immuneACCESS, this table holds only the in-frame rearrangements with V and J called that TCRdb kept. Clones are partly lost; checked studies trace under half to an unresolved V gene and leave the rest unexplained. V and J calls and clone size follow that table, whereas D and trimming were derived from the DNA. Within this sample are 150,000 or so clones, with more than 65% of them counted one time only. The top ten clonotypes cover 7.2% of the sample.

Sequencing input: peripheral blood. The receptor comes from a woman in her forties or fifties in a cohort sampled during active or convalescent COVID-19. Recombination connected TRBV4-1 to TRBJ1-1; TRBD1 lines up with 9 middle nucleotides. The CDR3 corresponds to CASSRFPDRGNTEAFF. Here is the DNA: TGCGCCAGCAGCCGGTTTCCGGACAGGGGGAACACTGAAGCTTTCTTT.